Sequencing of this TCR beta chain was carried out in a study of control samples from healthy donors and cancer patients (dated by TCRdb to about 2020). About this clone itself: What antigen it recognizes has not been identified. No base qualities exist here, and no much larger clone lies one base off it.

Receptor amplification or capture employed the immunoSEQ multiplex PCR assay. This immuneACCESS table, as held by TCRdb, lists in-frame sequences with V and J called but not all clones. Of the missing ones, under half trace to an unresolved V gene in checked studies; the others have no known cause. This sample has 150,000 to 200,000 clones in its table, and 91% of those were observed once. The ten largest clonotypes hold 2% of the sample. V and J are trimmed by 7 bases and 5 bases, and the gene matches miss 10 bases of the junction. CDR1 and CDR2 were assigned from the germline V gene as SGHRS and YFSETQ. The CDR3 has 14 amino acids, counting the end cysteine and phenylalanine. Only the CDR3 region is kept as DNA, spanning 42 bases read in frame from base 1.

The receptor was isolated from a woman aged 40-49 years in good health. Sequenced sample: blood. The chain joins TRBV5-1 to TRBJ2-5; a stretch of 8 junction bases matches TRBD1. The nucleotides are TGCGCCAGCGGGCCCCAGGGGGCTTACGAGACCCAGTACTTC. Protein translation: CASGPQGAYETQYF.